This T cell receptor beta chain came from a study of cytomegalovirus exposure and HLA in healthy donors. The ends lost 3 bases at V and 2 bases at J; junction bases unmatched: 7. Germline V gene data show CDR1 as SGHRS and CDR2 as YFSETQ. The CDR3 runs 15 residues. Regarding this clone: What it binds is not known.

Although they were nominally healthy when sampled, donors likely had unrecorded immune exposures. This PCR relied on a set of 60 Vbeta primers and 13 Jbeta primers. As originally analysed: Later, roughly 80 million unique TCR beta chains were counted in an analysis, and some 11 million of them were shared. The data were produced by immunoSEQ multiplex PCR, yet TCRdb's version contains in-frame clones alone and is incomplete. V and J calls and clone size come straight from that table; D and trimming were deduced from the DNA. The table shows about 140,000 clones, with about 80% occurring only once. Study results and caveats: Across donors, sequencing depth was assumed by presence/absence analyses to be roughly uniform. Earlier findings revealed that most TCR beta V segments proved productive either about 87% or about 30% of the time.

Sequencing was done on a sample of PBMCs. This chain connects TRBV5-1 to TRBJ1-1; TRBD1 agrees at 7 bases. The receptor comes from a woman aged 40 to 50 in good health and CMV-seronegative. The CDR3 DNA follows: TGCGCCAGCAGCTGGAATACAGGGGTAAACACTGAAGCTTTCTTT. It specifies CASSWNTGVNTEAFF.